One and the same sample provided the 29 T cell receptor beta chains below, sequenced in a study of beta chain features in type 1 diabetes. Overall study findings and caveats: Shortening that was moderate but significant affected the TCRB CDR3s of Type 1 diabetes patients in all four CD4+ subsets.

Investigators reverse transcribed all isolated RNA, so they sequenced expressed TCRB transcripts. The table came from immunoSEQ multiplex PCR; TCRdb's copy has only in-frame clones and leaves some out. Here the sample spans 240,000 or so clones, roughly 22% being singletons. Antigen specificity for these receptors is unknown. The sample consisted of naive CD4+ T cells from blood. These TCRs come from a middle-aged woman with type 1 diabetes.

This chain uses TRBV28 with TRBJ2-5; 8 bases are a match to TRBD1. The germline gives CDR1 MDHEN, CDR2 SYDVKM. V shed 2 bases and J 3 bases; nucleotides not matched to a gene: 5. There are 15 residues in the CDR3. The CDR3 nucleotides are TGTGCCAGCAGTTTACAGGGGGCTAGAAAAGAGACCCAGTACTTC. Protein product: CASSLQGARKETQYF.

The genes are TRBV9 and TRBJ1-5; D is uncertain. Trimming cost V 0 bases and J 0 bases, with 7 bases left between them. Germline assignment: CDR1 SGDLS and CDR2 YYNGEE. This CDR3 has 15 amino acids. The CDR3 sequence is CASSVGQYSNQPQHF. As DNA, the CDR3 is TGTGCCAGCAGCGTAGGGCAGTATAGCAATCAGCCCCAGCATTTT.

V gene TRBV19 combines with J gene TRBJ2-5, with TRBD1 identical over 7 bases. Trimming at V came to 4 bases and at J to 5 bases, leaving 13 bases not matched to a gene. CDR1 LNHDA and CDR2 SQIVND come from the germline V gene (reference sequence). The CDR3 is made up of 16 amino acids. CDR3 sequence: CASSTDRTAWGETQYF. CDR3 DNA: TGTGCCAGTAGTACGGACAGGACAGCTTGGGGGGAGACCCAGTACTTC.

The chain employs TRBV7-9 and TRBJ1-6; D remains unclear. The V and J ends lost 1 base and 10 bases respectively, with 11 bases between them. The length of the CDR3 is 14 residues. Germline loops: CDR1 SEHNR, CDR2 FQNEAQ (reference sequence). CDR3 amino acids: CASSLGEIESPLHF. CDR3 bases: TGTGCCAGCAGCTTAGGGGAGATAGAATCACCCCTCCACTTT.

This chain joins TRBV11-3 and TRBJ2-3; 7 bases map to TRBD2. In germline, CDR1 is SGHNT, CDR2 YENEEA. The CDR3 runs to 14 residues. Unmatched junction bases numbered 8, after V lost 5 bases and J lost 6 bases. Here the CDR3 reads CASSPGRAPDTQYF. DNA of the CDR3: TGTGCCAGCAGCCCGGGGAGGGCCCCCGATACGCAGTATTTT.

The CDR3 coding sequence is TGTGCCAGCAGCTTAGAGTCCAGAGAGCAGTACTTC. Amino acid sequence: CASSLESREQYF. The chain joins TRBV7-9 to TRBJ2-7; D gene unclear. Germline-derived CDR1 and CDR2 are SEHNR and FQNEAQ (reference sequence). The V gene lost 1 base and the J gene lost 7 bases, with 8 bases spanning the gap. The CDR3 runs to 12 residues.

On this clone: At one end, the junction sequence differs from germline, possibly due to a read error. The rearrangement joins TRBV29-1 to TRBJ1-1, with unresolved D. Germline CDR1 is SQVTM and CDR2 is ANQGSEA. The length of the CDR3 is 13 residues. Here the CDR3 reads CSVVGGVNSEAFF. CDR3 sequence (DNA): TGCAGCGTTGTAGGCGGGGTGAACAGTGAAGCTTTCTTT.

The chain is built from TRBV6-5 and TRBJ1-2; no definite D call. V was cut by 5 bases and J by 8 bases, with 12 bases left in between. The germline V gene encodes CDR1 MNHEY and CDR2 SVGAGI. CDR3 size: 12 residues. The CDR3 region is CASSPLEGGYTF. Here the CDR3 DNA reads TGTGCCAGCAGTCCTCTTGAGGGAGGCTACACCTTC.

The table lists this clone with a few counts. CDR3 nucleotides: TGTGCCAGCAGCTTAGTTGGGACAGGAGGGCGAGAAAAACTGTTTTTT. Amino acid sequence: CASSLVGTGGREKLFF. J is TRBJ1-4 and V is TRBV7-9; TRBD1 matches 8 bases. V trimming: 1 base; J trimming: 8 bases; junction bases outside the gene matches: 9. The CDR3 totals 16 residues. CDR1 and CDR2 (germline): SEHNR, FQNEAQ (reference sequence).

The chain couples TRBV29-1 to TRBJ1-1; 7 nucleotides match TRBD1. CDR3 length equals 13 residues. With V trimmed by 5 bases and J by 1 base, 4 bases remained unmatched. From germline, CDR1 is SQVTM and CDR2 ANQGSEA. The CDR3: CSVFRTGNTEAFF. CDR3 sequence (DNA): TGCAGCGTTTTCCGGACAGGGAACACTGAAGCTTTCTTT.

The chain uses TRBV19 and TRBJ1-1; 8 nucleotides agree with TRBD1. J lost 4 bases, V lost 6 bases, and 7 bases had no gene match. The CDR3 is 14 amino acids. Per germline, CDR1 LNHDA and CDR2 SQIVND (reference sequence). The CDR3 DNA follows: TGTGCCAGTAGCCGTATCAGGGGGCCCACTGAAGCTTTCTTT. Amino acid sequence: CASSRIRGPTEAFF.

The V and J genes are TRBV15 and TRBJ1-6, with TRBD1 matching over 8 bases. J gave up 9 bases and V 1 base, and 5 bases lay outside the gene matches. The CDR3 runs 15 residues. Germline V gene lookup returns CDR1 LNHNV and CDR2 YYDKDF (reference sequence). CDR3 region: CATSRAGQGGSPLHF. The CDR3 nucleotides read TGTGCCACCAGCAGAGCAGGACAGGGAGGTTCACCCCTCCACTTT.

The CDR3 DNA reads TGTGCCAGCAGCCCCGGGAGCACTAGCGGGAGAATCCTAATTGAGCAGTACTTC. This encodes CASSPGSTSGRILIEQYF. The genes are TRBV4-2 and TRBJ2-7; 11 nucleotides line up with TRBD2. Germline V gene sequence: CDR1 LGHNA, CDR2 YNFKEQ. CDR3 length: 18 residues. V gave up 4 bases and J gave up 7 bases; unmatched junction bases: 18.

This rearrangement joins TRBV7-9 to TRBJ1-2; TRBD1 agrees at 8 bases. V lost 5 bases to trimming and J lost 8 bases; unmatched junction nucleotides: 7. This CDR3 is built from 13 residues. Germline-derived CDR1 and CDR2 are SEHNR and FQNEAQ (reference sequence). The CDR3 is CASSLDRAIGYTF. In DNA form, the CDR3 reads TGTGCCAGCAGCCTGGACAGGGCAATAGGCTACACCTTC.

The table lists this clone with a few counts. The chain links TRBV7-6 to TRBJ2-1, with 8 positions matching TRBD2. Unmatched junction bases numbered 5, after V lost 1 base and J lost 0 bases. The CDR3 runs 17 residues. Looked up from germline, CDR1 is SGHVS and CDR2 is FNYEAQ. The CDR3 reads CASSLGSSGSSYNEQFF. The CDR3 DNA is TGTGCCAGCAGCTTAGGGTCAAGCGGGAGCTCCTACAATGAGCAGTTCTTC.

V and J are TRBV19 and TRBJ2-7; D is perhaps TRBD1 (6 bases). There are 14 residues in the CDR3. V was pared by 5 bases and J by 3 bases, with 14 bases between. The germline gives CDR1 LNHDA, CDR2 SQIVND (reference sequence). CDR3 in amino acids: CASSVTDSFYEQYF. As DNA, the CDR3 is TGTGCCAGTAGTGTCACGGACAGTTTCTACGAGCAGTACTTC.

V gene TRBV9 combines with J gene TRBJ2-2; D unresolved. This CDR3 has 16 amino acids. Germline V gene lookup returns CDR1 SGDLS and CDR2 YYNGEE. Trimming removed 0 bases at V and 0 bases at J, with 9 bases between. CDR3 nucleotides: TGTGCCAGCAGCGTAGGGAGAGGAACGAACACCGGGGAGCTGTTTTTT. As protein: CASSVGRGTNTGELFF.

This clone was seen a handful of times. The rearrangement uses TRBV7-8 and TRBJ2-3; D gene unclear. CDR3 length equals 12 residues. Germline V gives CDR1 SGHVS, CDR2 FQNEAQ. Trimming took 4 bases from V and 8 from J, leaving 10 bases between them. In DNA, the CDR3 is TGTGCCAGCAGCTCTCAAGGCGGTACGCAGTATTTT. Its protein is CASSSQGGTQYF.

The chain is built from TRBV5-1 and TRBJ2-5; weak D call: TRBD2 (7 bases). The CDR3 runs 16 residues. Trimming removed 1 base from V and 0 bases from J, with 13 bases in between. Germline V gene lookup returns CDR1 SGHRS and CDR2 YFSETQ. CDR3 region: CASSLTGGADQETQYF. The DNA of the CDR3 is TGCGCCAGCAGCTTGACGGGGGGCGCTGACCAAGAGACCCAGTACTTC.

The chain carries TRBV29-1 and TRBJ1-2; 7 nucleotides agree with TRBD1. Per the germline V gene, CDR1 is SQVTM and CDR2 is ANQGSEA. The CDR3 has 14 residues. The J segment lost 3 bases and the V segment lost 5 bases, leaving 9 bases of the junction unmatched. The CDR3 here is CSVSGTASDYGYTF. CDR3 DNA sequence: TGCAGCGTTTCCGGGACAGCTTCTGACTATGGCTACACCTTC.

This clone has only a few counts. V gene TRBV5-6 combines with J gene TRBJ2-7; 7 nucleotides align to TRBD1. The CDR3 sequence is 15 residues long. Germline CDR1 is SGHDT and CDR2 is YYEEEE. The V gene end was trimmed by 1 base and the J gene end by 1 base; junction bases not matched to a gene: 5. The CDR3 DNA reads TGTGCCAGCAGCTTGTCCCCGGGACAGTCCTACGAGCAGTACTTC. This sequence encodes CASSLSPGQSYEQYF.

This clone was recorded a few times. The chain recombines TRBV5-4 with TRBJ1-4, with 10 bases lining up with TRBD1. The germline gives CDR1 SGHNT, CDR2 YYREEE (reference sequence). The CDR3 consists of 16 residues. After removal of 2 bases from V and 6 bases from J, the junction contained 7 bases not matched to a gene. CDR3 residues: CASSLYGQGVDEKLFF. Here the CDR3 DNA reads TGTGCCAGCAGCTTATACGGACAGGGGGTGGATGAAAAACTGTTTTTT. The variable domain in full, with the rest retrieved from reference TRBV5-4 and TRBJ1-4, is ETGVTQSPTHLIKTRGQQVTLRCSSQSGHNTVSWYQQALGQGPQFIFQYYREEENGRGNFPPRFSGLQFPNYSSELNVNALELDDSALYLCASSLYGQGVDEKLFFGSGTQLSVL.

The chain combines TRBV28 with TRBJ2-5, with D possibly being TRBD2 (6 bases). Trimming stripped 3 bases from V and 0 bases from J, with 20 bases between. The CDR3 runs to 18 residues. The germline V gene has CDR1 MDHEN and CDR2 SYDVKM. The CDR3 is CASSFGSGAGMYQETQYF. The CDR3 region has the DNA TGTGCCAGCAGTTTCGGGTCCGGGGCGGGGATGTACCAAGAGACCCAGTACTTC.

The chain employs TRBV5-8 and TRBJ1-1; no reliable D call. Germline V lookup: CDR1 SGHTS, CDR2 YDEGEE. The germline V and J ends were trimmed by 1 base and 13 bases, with 11 bases remaining between them. CDR3 size: 11 residues. CDR3 coding DNA: TGTGCCAGCAGCTTGTTCTCCAACGGTTTCTTT. Its translation: CASSLFSNGFF.

This clone was counted only a few times. This chain uses TRBV7-9 with TRBJ2-1; TRBD2 matches 9 bases. V dropped 3 bases and J dropped 6; count of bases not matched to a gene: 9. Per germline, CDR1 SEHNR and CDR2 FQNEAQ (reference sequence). The CDR3 contains 16 residues. The CDR3 loop is CASSFPGLAPANEQFF. The CDR3 DNA is TGTGCCAGCAGCTTCCCCGGACTAGCGCCCGCCAATGAGCAGTTCTTC.

This sequence joins TRBV11-3 and TRBJ2-1; 9 nucleotides match TRBD1. Germline CDR1 SGHNT, CDR2 YENEEA. The CDR3 runs to 15 residues. With V trimmed by 2 bases and J by 7 bases, 6 bases remained unmatched. The CDR3 region has the DNA TGTGCCAGCAGCTTAAGCGGGGACAGGGAAAATGAGCAGTTCTTC. This gives the protein CASSLSGDRENEQFF.

CDR3 sequence reads: CSVEGTDYTGELFF. CDR3 DNA: TGCAGCGTTGAAGGGACAGACTACACCGGGGAGCTGTTTTTT. The rearrangement uses TRBV29-1 and TRBJ2-2; D may be TRBD1 (6 bases). The V end was cut by 1 base, the J end by 3 bases, with 9 bases between. The CDR3 contains 14 residues. Germline CDR1 and CDR2: SQVTM and ANQGSEA.

This clone was picked up a small number of times. The chain is built from TRBV4-3 and TRBJ1-5; D is perhaps TRBD1 (6 bases). CDR1 and CDR2 (germline): LGHNA, YSLEER. V lost 0 bases and J 7 bases, leaving 13 bases between the germline ends. This CDR3 is 15 amino acids long. The CDR3 region is CASSQEMGAAQPQHF. The CDR3 bases are TGCGCCAGCAGCCAAGAAATGGGGGCCGCACAGCCCCAGCATTTT.

This sequence joins TRBV2 and TRBJ1-1, with 7 bases lining up with TRBD1. The CDR3 loop spans 15 amino acids. Trimming cost V 4 bases and J 0 bases; bases outside gene matches: 5. The germline V gene has CDR1 SNHLY and CDR2 FYNNEI. The CDR3 loop reads CASSVTGTLNTEAFF. The CDR3 region has the DNA TGTGCCAGCAGTGTGACAGGGACGCTGAACACTGAAGCTTTCTTT. Full variable domain (rest looked up from reference TRBV2 and TRBJ1-1): EPEVTQTPSHQVTQMGQEVILRCVPISNHLYFYWYRQILGQKVEFLVSFYNNEISEKSEIFDDQFSVERPDGSNFTLKIRSTKLEDSAMYFCASSVTGTLNTEAFFGQGTRLTVV.